The 24 T cell receptor beta chains in this list originate from one sample, sequenced in a study of blood T cells in healthy people across ages. For the second PCR, which ran for about 7 to 11 cycles, a sample-barcoded 5' primer and a J-beta primer mix were used. TCRdb reprocessed the 5' RACE reads via MiXCR and lists one record per CDR3 protein. In the table there are some 1,000,000 distinct CDR3 sequences, under 30% of which are singletons. The sample was also reused in another study, on T cells of mothers and their children.

The sample consisted of blood. These TCRs come from a girl aged 2-10 years in good health.

This clonotype was detected only a few times. The chain is built from TRBV4-2 and TRBJ1-2, with TRBD1 as a possible D gene (5 bases). Germline loops: CDR1 LGHNA, CDR2 YNFKEQ. Trimming took off 2 bases at V and 7 bases at J, with 14 bases between the two ends. The CDR3 consists of 14 residues. This CDR3 reads CASSQRRGIGGYTF. Here the CDR3 DNA reads TGTGCCAGCAGCCAAAGAAGGGGAATCGGTGGCTACACCTTC.

This sequence joins TRBV7-3 and TRBJ2-2, with D possibly called TRBD1 or TRBD2 (5 bases each). CDR3 size: 15 residues. Germline V gene lookup returns CDR1 SGHTA and CDR2 FQGTGA. Trimming pared 1 base from V and 6 bases from J, leaving 12 bases between. The CDR3 spells CASSLSQGVPGELFF. In DNA form, the CDR3 reads TGTGCCAGCAGCTTAAGTCAGGGAGTCCCCGGGGAGCTGTTTTTT.

The J gene is TRBJ2-7, the V gene TRBV7-2; D gene unclear. The V end was cut by 1 base, the J end by 7 bases, with 14 bases between. This CDR3 has 14 residues. CDR1 SGHTA and CDR2 FQGNSA come from the germline V gene. As DNA, the CDR3 is TGTGCCAGCAGCTTAGGCCACAGCCAAGGGGAGCAGTACTTC. Its translation: CASSLGHSQGEQYF.

The rearrangement links TRBV20-1 to TRBJ2-5; TRBD1 matches 7 bases. The V gene end was trimmed by 5 bases and the J gene end by 3 bases; junction bases not matched to a gene: 6. The CDR3 extends over 13 amino acids. The germline V gene encodes CDR1 DFQATT and CDR2 SNEGSKA (reference sequence). The CDR3 nucleotides are TGCAGTGCTCCACAGGGGTCAAAAGAGACCCAGTACTTC. Protein sequence: CSAPQGSKETQYF.

This clonotype has only a few counts. The chain carries TRBV4-1 and TRBJ2-4; TRBD1 aligns across 7 bases. The germline CDR1 and CDR2 sequences are MGHRA and YSYEKL. V lost 8 bases to trimming and J lost 4 bases; unmatched junction nucleotides: 5. The CDR3 has 13 residues. As DNA, the CDR3 is TGCGCCAGCCGAGGGACAGAAAAAAACATTCAGTACTTC. This translates into CASRGTEKNIQYF.

This clonotype was observed once. The genes are TRBV3-1 and TRBJ2-1; a weak D match, TRBD1 (6 bases). Trimming removed 6 bases from V and 8 bases from J, with 17 bases in between. The germline V gene has CDR1 LGHDT and CDR2 YNNKEL (reference sequence). The CDR3 sequence is 14 residues long. Here the CDR3 DNA reads TGTGCCAGCAGTGGGCCTTGGGGGCAATATGAGCAGTTCTTC. Protein sequence: CASSGPWGQYEQFF.

This clonotype was picked up a small number of times. DNA for the CDR3: TGTGCCAGCAGTCCGGGACAGGGCTTCGGGATAGCGAGTCCGTATTTT. Translation gives CASSPGQGFGIASPYF. The chain is built from TRBV28 and TRBJ2-3, with TRBD1 identical over 9 bases. The CDR3 consists of 16 residues. Germline V gives CDR1 MDHEN, CDR2 SYDVKM. V trimming: 5 bases; J trimming: 14 bases; junction bases outside the gene matches: 20. The variable domain in full, completed from reference TRBV28 and TRBJ2-3, reads DVKVTQSSRYLVKRTGEKVFLECVQDMDHENMFWYRQDPGLGLRLIYFSYDVKMKEKGDIPEGYSVSREKKERFSLILESASTNQTSMYLCASSPGQGFGIASPYFGPGTRLTVL.

The gene calls are TRBV15 and TRBJ2-6; 10 bases are shared with TRBD1. The germline gives CDR1 LNHNV, CDR2 YYDKDF (reference sequence). CDR3 length: 15 amino acids. The trim removed 11 bases at V and 1 base at J, leaving 5 bases unmatched. The CDR3 protein is CARDRGTSGANVLTF. DNA of the CDR3: TGTGCCCGGGACAGGGGTACGTCTGGGGCCAACGTCCTGACTTTC.

The chain carries TRBV4-1 and TRBJ1-4; 7 nucleotides agree with TRBD1. Trimming took 8 bases from V and 0 from J; bases not matched to a gene: 12. The CDR3 length is 17 residues. CDR1 and CDR2 (germline): MGHRA, YSYEKL. The CDR3 sequence: CASGLKPGGTTNEKLFF. For the CDR3, the DNA is TGCGCCAGCGGCTTGAAGCCAGGGGGAACAACTAATGAAAAACTGTTTTTT.

The CDR3 is CSAPITQRGGLNEQFF. CDR3 nucleotide sequence: TGCAGTGCTCCTATTACACAGCGGGGGGGCTTGAATGAGCAGTTCTTC. This chain links TRBV20-1 with TRBJ2-1, with 10 bases that match TRBD2. V dropped 5 bases and J dropped 7; count of bases not matched to a gene: 14. The CDR3 is made up of 16 amino acids. Germline V gene sequence: CDR1 DFQATT, CDR2 SNEGSKA (reference sequence).

The table lists this clonotype with a few counts. The rearrangement uses TRBV5-1 and TRBJ2-5; D could derive from TRBD1 or TRBD2 (5 bases each). This CDR3 has 15 amino acids. Germline V gene data show CDR1 as SGHRS and CDR2 as YFSETQ. With 5 bases removed from V and 2 bases from J, the gap between germline ends came to 16 bases. CDR3 DNA: TGCGCCAGCAGGAGAGACGGGACGGAGCAAGAGACCCAGTACTTC. Residues: CASRRDGTEQETQYF.

This clonotype was recorded only once. The gene calls are TRBV9 and TRBJ2-5, with D unclear. The DNA end is more similar to TRBJ2-7, so the J call may be wrong. This CDR3 contains 9 residues. Germline V gene lookup returns CDR1 SGDLS and CDR2 YYNGEE. Written as DNA, the CDR3 is TGTGCCAGCAGTCCCGAGCAGTACTTC. Translation gives CASSPEQYF.

This clonotype was counted a few times. The chain has TRBV29-1 and TRBJ1-2, with D unclear. The CDR3 has 8 residues. Germline CDR1 reads SQVTM; CDR2 reads ANQGSEA. Trimming took off 6 bases at V and 4 bases at J, with 0 bases between the two ends. The CDR3 sequence: CSVYGYTF. The CDR3 DNA reads as TGCAGCGTCTATGGCTACACCTTC.

This chain joins TRBV19 and TRBJ1-2; the match to TRBD1 covers 7 bases. Losses at the gene ends were 11 bases for V and 8 bases for J; bases not matched to a gene: 11. There are 12 residues in the CDR3. Germline V gene lookup returns CDR1 LNHDA and CDR2 SQIVND (reference sequence). The CDR3 DNA reads TGTGCCGCATGGACAGGAATATACGGCTACACCTTC. This encodes CAAWTGIYGYTF.

This clonotype was picked up a small number of times. This sequence joins TRBV4-1 and TRBJ1-2; D not certain. Trimming removed 0 bases from V and 7 bases from J, with 9 bases in between. Per germline, CDR1 MGHRA and CDR2 YSYEKL. The CDR3 runs 13 residues. CDR3 nucleotides: TGCGCCAGCAGCCAAGAGAGGGCGACTGGCTACACCTTC. Translation: CASSQERATGYTF.

This clonotype was recorded at least ten times. This CDR3 reads CASSSLAGALHEQYF. The CDR3, as DNA: TGTGCCAGCAGCTCCTTAGCGGGAGCGCTGCACGAGCAGTACTTC. The chain recombines TRBV7-2 with TRBJ2-7; 9 nucleotides align to TRBD2. The CDR3 is 15 residues long. Per the germline V gene, CDR1 is SGHTA and CDR2 is FQGNSA. J lost 5 bases, V lost 4 bases, and 9 bases had no gene match.

This clonotype was picked up a small number of times. Here the CDR3 reads CASGQDTGTSGVLTF. The CDR3 bases are TGTGCCAGTGGACAGGATACCGGGACATCTGGGGTCCTGACTTTC. The chain uses TRBV2 and TRBJ2-6; 7 bases map to TRBD1. The CDR3 consists of 15 residues. Germline V gene lookup returns CDR1 SNHLY and CDR2 FYNNEI. The V segment lost 9 bases and the J segment 13 bases; nucleotides outside the gene matches: 18.

The chain employs TRBV6-2 or TRBV6-3 and TRBJ2-7; no firm D call. V shed 2 bases and J shed 3 bases, with 14 bases lying between them. CDR1 and CDR2 (germline): MNHEY, SVGEGT. The CDR3 has 15 residues. DNA of the CDR3: TGTGCCAGCAGTTACCCAAGAGGCCAGGACTACGAGCAGTACTTC. The encoded protein is CASSYPRGQDYEQYF.

This sequence joins TRBV20-1 and TRBJ2-1; 8 positions match TRBD2. This CDR3 spans 15 amino acids. V trimming: 6 bases; J trimming: 8 bases; junction bases outside the gene matches: 15. The germline gives CDR1 DFQATT, CDR2 SNEGSKA (reference sequence). CDR3 DNA sequence: TGCAGTGCACTGCACCCGGGACTAGGAGGCTATGAGCAGTTCTTC. Translation gives CSALHPGLGGYEQFF.

In its sample, this clonotype was seen a few times. The chain recombines TRBV7-2 with TRBJ2-5; D tentatively reads TRBD1 or TRBD2 (5 bases each). The DNA end favors TRBJ2-1, so the J call may be wrong. Germline CDR1 reads SGHTA; CDR2 reads FQGNSA. The CDR3 runs 14 residues. CDR3: CASSLSGTPSEQFF. The CDR3 nucleotides are TGTGCCAGCAGCCTTAGTGGGACCCCTAGTGAGCAGTTCTTC.

The chain carries TRBV4-2 and TRBJ2-1; 11 bases agree with TRBD1. In germline, CDR1 is LGHNA, CDR2 YNFKEQ. Losses at the gene ends were 2 bases for V and 5 bases for J; bases not matched to a gene: 17. The CDR3 covers 20 residues. The CDR3 DNA reads TGTGCCAGCAGCCAACCCGGGACAGGGGGTCGACTAGCGGAACACAATGAGCAGTTCTTC. Protein product: CASSQPGTGGRLAEHNEQFF.

V is TRBV29-1 and J is TRBJ1-3; D is unclear. Germline loops: CDR1 SQVTM, CDR2 ANQGSEA. Trimming took off 5 bases at V and 0 bases at J, with 8 bases between the two ends. The CDR3 extends over 13 amino acids. The CDR3 nucleotides are TGCAGCGTTTTGGAGAACTCTGGAAACACCATATATTTT. Encoded protein: CSVLENSGNTIYF.

This clonotype has just a few counts. The V gene is TRBV12-3 or TRBV12-4, the J gene TRBJ2-2; 7 nucleotides agree with TRBD1. Germline trimming cut 7 bases from V and 0 bases from J; bases unmatched to any gene: 5. This CDR3 spans 15 amino acids. In DNA form, the CDR3 reads TGTGCCAGCAACCCCGGGACAGCGAACACCGGGGAGCTGTTTTTT. This codes for CASNPGTANTGELFF.

The J gene is TRBJ2-1, the V gene TRBV13; D is possibly TRBD1 (6 bases). Germline CDR1 is PRHDT and CDR2 is FYEKMQ (reference sequence). V was clipped by 3 bases and J by 10 bases, with 13 bases between them. The CDR3 has 13 residues. For the CDR3, the DNA is TGTGCCAGCAGCTTCGGTGATGACAGGGAGCAGTTCTTC. This translates into CASSFGDDREQFF.